This TCR beta chain was sequenced for a study of shared clonotypes between healthy human individuals. The wider study: Three CD4 naive, three CD4 memory, two CD8 naive and one CD8 memory plate were used per donor.

Study outcomes and limitations: Some clonotypes were shared by all four sorted-subset donors, while others were not shared. The non-shared ones had lower generation probabilities than the shared ones.

With respect to this clone: The target antigen is unknown.

Germline CDR1 is SGHKS and CDR2 is YYEKEE (reference sequence). V lost 4 bases, J lost 0 bases, and 7 bases stayed unmatched. This CDR3 comprises 17 residues. Naive CD8 cells comprised CD45RO-negative, CCR7-positively selected cells, excluding terminally differentiated effector memory CD45RA+ cells. Produced via immunoSEQ multiplex PCR; TCRdb's table is partial and in-frame only. Of about 2,200,000 clones detected, about 93% appear once; the ten largest clones hold 1.5% to 2%. The specimen was naive CD8+ T cells from PBMCs. The chain is built from TRBV5-5 and TRBJ2-7; TRBD2 matches 13 bases. The receptor was derived from a man between 18 and 29 years old in good health. Some clones in this sample may be carry-over from other donors' samples. The CDR3 sequence: CASSRGLAGVNSYEQYF. CDR3 in DNA: TGTGCCAGCAGCCGTGGACTAGCGGGAGTGAACTCCTACGAGCAGTACTTC.